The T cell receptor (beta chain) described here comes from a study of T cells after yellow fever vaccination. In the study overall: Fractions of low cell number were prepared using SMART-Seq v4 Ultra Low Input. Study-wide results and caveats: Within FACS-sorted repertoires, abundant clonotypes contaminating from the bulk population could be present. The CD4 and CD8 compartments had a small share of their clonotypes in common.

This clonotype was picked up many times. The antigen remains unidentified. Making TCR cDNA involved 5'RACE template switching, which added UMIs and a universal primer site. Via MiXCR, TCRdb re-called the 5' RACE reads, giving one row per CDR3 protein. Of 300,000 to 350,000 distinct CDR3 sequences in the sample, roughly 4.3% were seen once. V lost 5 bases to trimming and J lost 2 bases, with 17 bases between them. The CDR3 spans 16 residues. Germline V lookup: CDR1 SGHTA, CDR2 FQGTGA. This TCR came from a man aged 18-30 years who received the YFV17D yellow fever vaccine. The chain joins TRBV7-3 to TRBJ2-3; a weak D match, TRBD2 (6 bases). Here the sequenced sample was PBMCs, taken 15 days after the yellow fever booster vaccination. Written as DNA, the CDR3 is TGTGCCAGCAGCCTAGGACGGGGGTCCTCCACAGATACGCAGTATTTT. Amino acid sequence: CASSLGRGSSTDTQYF.